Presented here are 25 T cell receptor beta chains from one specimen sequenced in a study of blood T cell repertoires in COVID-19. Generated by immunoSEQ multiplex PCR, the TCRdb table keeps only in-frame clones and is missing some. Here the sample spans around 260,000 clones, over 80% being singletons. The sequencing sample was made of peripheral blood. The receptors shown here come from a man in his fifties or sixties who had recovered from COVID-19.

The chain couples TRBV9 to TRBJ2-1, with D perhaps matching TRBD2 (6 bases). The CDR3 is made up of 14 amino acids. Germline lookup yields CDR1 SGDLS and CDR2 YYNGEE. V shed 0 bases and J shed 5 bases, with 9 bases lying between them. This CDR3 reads CASSVAAGDNEQFF. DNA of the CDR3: TGTGCCAGCAGCGTAGCAGCGGGCGACAATGAGCAGTTCTTC.

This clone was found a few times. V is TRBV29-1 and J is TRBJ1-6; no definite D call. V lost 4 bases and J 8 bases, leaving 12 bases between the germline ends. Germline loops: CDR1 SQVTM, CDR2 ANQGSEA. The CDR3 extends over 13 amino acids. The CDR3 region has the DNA TGCAGCGTTGCTTACAGCCCCGATTCACCCCTCCACTTT. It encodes CSVAYSPDSPLHF.

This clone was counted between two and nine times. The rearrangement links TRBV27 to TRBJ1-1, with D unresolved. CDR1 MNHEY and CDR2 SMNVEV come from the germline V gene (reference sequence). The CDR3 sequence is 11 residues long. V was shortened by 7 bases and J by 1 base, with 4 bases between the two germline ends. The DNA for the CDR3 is TGTGCCAGCATCAGGAACACTGAAGCTTTCTTT. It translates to CASIRNTEAFF.

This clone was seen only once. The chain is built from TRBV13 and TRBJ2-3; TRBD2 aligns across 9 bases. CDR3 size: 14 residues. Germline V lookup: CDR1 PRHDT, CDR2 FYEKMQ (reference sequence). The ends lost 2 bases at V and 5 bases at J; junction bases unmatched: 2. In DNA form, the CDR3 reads TGTGCCAGCAGCTTACCTAGCGGGGAAGATACGCAGTATTTT. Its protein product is CASSLPSGEDTQYF.

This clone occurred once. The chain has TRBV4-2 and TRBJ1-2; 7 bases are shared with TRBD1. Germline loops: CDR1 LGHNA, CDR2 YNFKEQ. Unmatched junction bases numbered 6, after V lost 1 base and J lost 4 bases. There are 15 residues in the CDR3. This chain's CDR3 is CASSQAQGEVYGYTF. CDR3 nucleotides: TGTGCCAGCAGCCAAGCGCAGGGGGAGGTCTATGGCTACACCTTC.

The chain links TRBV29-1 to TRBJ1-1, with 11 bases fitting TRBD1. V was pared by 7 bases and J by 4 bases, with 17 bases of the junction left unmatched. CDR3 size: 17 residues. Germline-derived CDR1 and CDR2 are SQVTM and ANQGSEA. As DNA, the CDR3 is TGCAGCGGGGGAGGGACAGGGGGATCAACAGGTGGCACTGAAGCTTTCTTT. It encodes CSGGGTGGSTGGTEAFF.

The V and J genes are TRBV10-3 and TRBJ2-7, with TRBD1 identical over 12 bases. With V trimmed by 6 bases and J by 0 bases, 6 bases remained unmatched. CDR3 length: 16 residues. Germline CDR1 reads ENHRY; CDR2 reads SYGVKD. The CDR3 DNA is TGTGCCATCAGAGCCGGGACAGGGGGCCGCTCCTACGAGCAGTACTTC. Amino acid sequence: CAIRAGTGGRSYEQYF.

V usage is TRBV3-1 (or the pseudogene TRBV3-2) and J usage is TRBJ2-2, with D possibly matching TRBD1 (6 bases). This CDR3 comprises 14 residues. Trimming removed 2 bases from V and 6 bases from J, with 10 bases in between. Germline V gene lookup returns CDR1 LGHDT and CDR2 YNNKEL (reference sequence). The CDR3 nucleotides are TGTGCCAGCAGCCAATCACAGGGTCCCGGGGAGCTGTTTTTT. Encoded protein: CASSQSQGPGELFF.

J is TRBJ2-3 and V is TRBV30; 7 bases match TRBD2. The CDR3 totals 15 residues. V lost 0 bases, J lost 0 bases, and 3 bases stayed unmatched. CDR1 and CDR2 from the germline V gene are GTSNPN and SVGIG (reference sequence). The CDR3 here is CAWSVGGRSTDTQYF. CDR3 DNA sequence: TGTGCCTGGAGTGTTGGCGGGAGAAGCACAGATACGCAGTATTTT.

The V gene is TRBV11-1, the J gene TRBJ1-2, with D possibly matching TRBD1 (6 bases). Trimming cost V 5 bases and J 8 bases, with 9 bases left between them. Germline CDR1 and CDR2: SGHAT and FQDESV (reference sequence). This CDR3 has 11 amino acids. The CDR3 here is CASSNRDGYTF. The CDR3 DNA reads TGTGCCAGCAGCAACAGGGACGGCTACACCTTC. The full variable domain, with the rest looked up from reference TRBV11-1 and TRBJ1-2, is EAEVAQSPRYKITEKSQAVAFWCDPISGHATLYWYRQILGQGPELLVQFQDESVVDDSQLPKDRFSAERLKGVDSTLKIQPAELGDSAMYLCASSNRDGYTFGSGTRLTVV.

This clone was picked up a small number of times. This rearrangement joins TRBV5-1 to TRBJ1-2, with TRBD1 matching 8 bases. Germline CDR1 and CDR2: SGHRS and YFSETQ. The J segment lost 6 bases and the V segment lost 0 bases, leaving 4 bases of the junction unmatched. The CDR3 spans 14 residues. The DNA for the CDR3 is TGCGCCAGCAGCTTGGGACAGGGGCTAAATGGCTACACCTTC. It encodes CASSLGQGLNGYTF.

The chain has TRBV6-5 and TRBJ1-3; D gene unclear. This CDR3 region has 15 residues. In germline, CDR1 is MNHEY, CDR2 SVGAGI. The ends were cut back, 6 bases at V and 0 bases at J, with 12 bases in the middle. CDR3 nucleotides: TGTGCCAGCAGGGTCCAGGTGAGCTCTGGAAACACCATATATTTT. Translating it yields CASRVQVSSGNTIYF.

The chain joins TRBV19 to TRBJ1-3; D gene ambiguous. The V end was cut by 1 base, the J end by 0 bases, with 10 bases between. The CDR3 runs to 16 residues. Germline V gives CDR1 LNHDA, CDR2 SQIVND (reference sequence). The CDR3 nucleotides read TGTGCCAGTAGTATAGGGTCGGGAGCCTCTGGAAACACCATATATTTT. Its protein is CASSIGSGASGNTIYF.

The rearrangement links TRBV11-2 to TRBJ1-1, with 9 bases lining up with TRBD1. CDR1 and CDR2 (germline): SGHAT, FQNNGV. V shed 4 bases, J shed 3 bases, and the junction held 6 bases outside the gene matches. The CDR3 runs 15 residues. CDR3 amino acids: CASSSDRGGYTEAFF. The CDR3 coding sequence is TGTGCCAGCAGCTCCGACAGGGGGGGATACACTGAAGCTTTCTTT.

This CDR3 reads CSVVAGGRGETQYF. CDR3 nucleotide sequence: TGCAGCGTTGTGGCAGGGGGCCGTGGAGAGACCCAGTACTTC. The chain recombines TRBV29-1 with TRBJ2-5; the match to TRBD1 covers 8 bases. CDR3 length equals 14 residues. V gave up 4 bases and J gave up 4 bases; unmatched junction bases: 8. The germline V gene encodes CDR1 SQVTM and CDR2 ANQGSEA.

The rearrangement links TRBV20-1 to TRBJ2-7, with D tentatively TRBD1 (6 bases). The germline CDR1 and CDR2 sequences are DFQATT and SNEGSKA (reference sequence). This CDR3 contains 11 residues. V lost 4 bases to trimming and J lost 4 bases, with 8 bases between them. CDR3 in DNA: TGCAGTGCTAAGGGACAATACGAGCAGTACTTC. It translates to CSAKGQYEQYF.

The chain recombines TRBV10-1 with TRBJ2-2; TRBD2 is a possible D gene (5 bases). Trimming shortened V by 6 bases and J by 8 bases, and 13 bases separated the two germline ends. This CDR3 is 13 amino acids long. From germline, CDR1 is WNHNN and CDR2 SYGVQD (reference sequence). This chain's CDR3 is CASSSSGRGELFF. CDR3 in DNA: TGCGCCAGCAGCTCGAGCGGTAGGGGGGAGCTGTTTTTT.

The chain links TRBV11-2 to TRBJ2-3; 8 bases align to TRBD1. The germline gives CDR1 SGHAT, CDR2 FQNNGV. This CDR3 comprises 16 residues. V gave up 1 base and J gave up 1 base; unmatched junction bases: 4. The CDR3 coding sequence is TGTGCCAGCAGCTTAGCTGGACAGGGAGGCACAGATACGCAGTATTTT. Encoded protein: CASSLAGQGGTDTQYF.

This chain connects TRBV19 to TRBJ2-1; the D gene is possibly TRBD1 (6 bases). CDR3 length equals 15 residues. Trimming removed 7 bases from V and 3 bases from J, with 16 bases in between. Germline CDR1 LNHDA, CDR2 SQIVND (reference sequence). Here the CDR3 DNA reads TGTGCCAGTACCCCAGGGGACCTAGTCTACAATGAGCAGTTCTTC. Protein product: CASTPGDLVYNEQFF.

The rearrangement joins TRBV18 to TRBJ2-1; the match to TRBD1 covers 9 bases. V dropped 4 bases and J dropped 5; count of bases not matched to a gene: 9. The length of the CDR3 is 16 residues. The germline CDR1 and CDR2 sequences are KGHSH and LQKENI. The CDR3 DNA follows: TGTGCCAGCTCACTAAATTCCGGGACAGGGAACAATGAGCAGTTCTTC. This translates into CASSLNSGTGNNEQFF.

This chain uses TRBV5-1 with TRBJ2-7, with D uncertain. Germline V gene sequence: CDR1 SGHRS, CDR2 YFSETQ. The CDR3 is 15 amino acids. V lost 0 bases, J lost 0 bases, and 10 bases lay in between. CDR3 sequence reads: CASSLEAPSSYEQYF. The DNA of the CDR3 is TGCGCCAGCAGCTTGGAGGCCCCTAGCTCCTACGAGCAGTACTTC.

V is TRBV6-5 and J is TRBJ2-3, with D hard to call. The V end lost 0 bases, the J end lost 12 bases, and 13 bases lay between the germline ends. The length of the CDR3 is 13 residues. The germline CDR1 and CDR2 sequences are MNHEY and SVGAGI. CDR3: CASSYSSVSRQYF. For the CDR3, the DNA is TGTGCCAGCAGTTACTCGAGCGTCTCCCGTCAGTATTTT.

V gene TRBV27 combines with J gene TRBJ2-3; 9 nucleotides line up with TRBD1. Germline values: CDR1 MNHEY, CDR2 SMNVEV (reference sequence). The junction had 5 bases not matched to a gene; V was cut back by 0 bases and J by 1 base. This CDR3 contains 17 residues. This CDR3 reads CASSLSAGTGRTDTQYF. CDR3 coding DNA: TGTGCCAGCAGTTTATCAGCCGGGACAGGGCGCACAGATACGCAGTATTTT.

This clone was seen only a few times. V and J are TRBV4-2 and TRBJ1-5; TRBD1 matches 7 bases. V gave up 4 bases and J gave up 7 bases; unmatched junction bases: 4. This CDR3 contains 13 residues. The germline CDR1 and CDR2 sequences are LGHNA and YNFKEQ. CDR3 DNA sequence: TGTGCCAGCAGCCCTGACAGGGCCCAGCCCCAGCATTTT. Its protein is CASSPDRAQPQHF.

The CDR3 loop reads CASSEQGTSGRGEQFF. The CDR3 bases are TGCGCCAGCAGTGAACAGGGGACTAGCGGGAGGGGTGAGCAGTTCTTC. The rearrangement joins TRBV10-1 to TRBJ2-1; 16 bases map to TRBD2. From germline, CDR1 is WNHNN and CDR2 SYGVQD (reference sequence). The CDR3 is 16 amino acids. J lost 9 bases, V lost 3 bases, and 5 bases had no gene match.